These T cell receptor beta chains were read from a single sample in a study of untreated major depressive disorder. Data came from immunoSEQ multiplex PCR; TCRdb stores just in-frame clones and leaves some out. There are more than 20,000 clones in the sample; 85% to 95% occur only once, and 0.25% to 0.35% lies in the top ten. Sequencing was carried out using CD4+ T cells from PBMCs. Receptors originate from a man younger than 40 in good health. CDR3s include the opening cysteine and the closing phenylalanine or tryptophan. The D gene is left open where the match is weak. The listing skips clone size in some rows; elsewhere it reads once, few, many or a size class.

>TRBV7-2|-|TRBD2|TRBJ2-7
CASSLVASGTYYEQYF
TGTGCCAGCAGCTTAGTAGCTAGCGGGACTTACTACGAGCAGTACTTC
>TRBV4-3|-|-|TRBJ1-4
CASSQGGAPHNEKLFF
TGCGCCAGCAGCCAGGGAGGGGCCCCCCATAATGAAAAACTGTTTTTT
>TRBV25-1|few|-|TRBJ1-4
CASSVQGREKLFF
TGTGCCAGCAGTGTGCAGGGTAGAGAAAAACTGTTTTTT
>TRBV5-1|-|-|TRBJ2-7
CASSLTDPYYEQYF
TGCGCCAGCAGCTTGACAGACCCTTACTACGAGCAGTACTTC
>TRBV9|few|-|TRBJ2-7
CASSPGADTYEQYF
TGTGCCAGCAGCCCAGGGGCGGACACCTACGAGCAGTACTTC
>TRBV9|-|-|TRBJ2-2
CASSVDRVTGELFF
TGTGCCAGCAGCGTAGATCGAGTTACCGGGGAGCTGTTTTTT
>TRBV12-5|-|TRBD2|TRBJ2-7
CASGLVLGLAETYEQYF
TGTGCTAGTGGTTTGGTACTTGGGCTAGCGGAAACCTACGAGCAGTACTTC
>TRBV29-1|-|TRBD1|TRBJ2-3
CSVGGEGTDTQYF
TGCAGCGTAGGGGGCGAGGGCACAGATACGCAGTATTTT
>TRBV4-3|-|-|TRBJ1-5
CASSQGGPGSNQPQHF
TGCGCCAGCAGCCAAGGAGGTCCCGGTAGCAATCAGCCCCAGCATTTT
>TRBV7-2|-|-|TRBJ1-5
CASSLVTGNNQPQHF
TGTGCCAGCAGCTTAGTAACAGGGAATAATCAGCCCCAGCATTTT
>TRBV6-5|-|-|TRBJ2-3
CASSPRNRATDTQYF
TGTGCCAGCAGTCCGAGGAATCGGGCAACAGATACGCAGTATTTT
>TRBV12-1|-|-|TRBJ1-3
CASSFKRVTGNTIYF
TGTGCCAGCAGCTTCAAGAGGGTAACTGGAAACACCATATATTTT
>TRBV5-4|-|-|TRBJ2-7
CASSLGRVSYEQYF
TGTGCCAGCAGCTTGGGACGGGTTTCCTACGAGCAGTACTTC
>TRBV7-3|-|TRBD2|TRBJ2-1
CASSLGTGGTNNEQFF
TGTGCCAGCAGCTTAGGCACGGGAGGGACAAACAATGAGCAGTTCTTC
>TRBV6-5|-|TRBD1|TRBJ1-2
CASSYKRTGANYGYTF
TGTGCCAGCAGTTATAAACGGACAGGAGCTAACTATGGCTACACCTTC
>TRBV28|-|-|TRBJ1-1
CASILTVDYTEAFF
TGTGCCAGCATTCTGACGGTAGATTACACTGAAGCTTTCTTT
>TRBV30|-|-|TRBJ2-7
CASDSRFGSYEQYF
TGTGCCTCAGACTCGAGGTTTGGCTCCTACGAGCAGTACTTC
>TRBV14|-|-|TRBJ2-1
CASSQDRGLMKFF
TGTGCCAGCAGCCAAGATCGAGGTTTAATGAAGTTCTTC
>TRBV6-5|-|-|TRBJ1-4
CASRGAAAPNEKLFF
TGTGCCAGCAGGGGTGCGGCAGCCCCTAATGAAAAACTGTTTTTT
>TRBV5-1|-|-|TRBJ2-7
CASSSTGLRSYEQYF
TGCGCCAGCAGCTCTACAGGGTTACGCTCCTACGAGCAGTACTTC
>TRBV7-8|-|TRBD2|TRBJ2-5
CASSTSGRGETQYF
TGTGCCAGCAGCACTAGCGGGAGAGGAGAGACCCAGTACTTC
>TRBV4-3|-|-|TRBJ2-7
CASSQDRWGVKYF
TGCGCCAGCAGCCAAGATCGGTGGGGCGTGAAGTACTTC
>TRBV1|-|-|TRBJ1-2
CTSSSSRLCETYGYTF
TGCACCAGCAGCTCATCACGTTTGTGCGAAACCTATGGCTACACCTTC
>TRBV13|-|TRBD2|TRBJ2-7
CASSPPPSGRVYEQYF
TGTGCCAGCAGCCCCCCTCCTAGCGGGAGGGTTTACGAGCAGTACTTC
>TRBV7-2|-|-|TRBJ2-5
CASSLIWGQETQYF
TGTGCCAGCAGCTTAATCTGGGGGCAAGAGACCCAGTACTTC
>TRBV2|-|-|TRBJ1-2
CASSEPGLGYGYTF
TGTGCCAGCAGTGAGCCGGGACTGGGCTATGGCTACACCTTC
>TRBV6-5|-|TRBD1|TRBJ1-1
CASSRQGNTEAFF
TGTGCCAGCAGCCGACAGGGAAACACTGAAGCTTTCTTT
>TRBV11-2|-|TRBD1|TRBJ2-2
CASSGWGRGQSGELFF
TGTGCCAGCAGCGGTTGGGGCAGGGGGCAGTCCGGGGAGCTGTTTTTT
>TRBV7-9|-|TRBD1|TRBJ1-5
CASSLGGTGFNQPQHF
TGTGCCAGCAGCTTAGGTGGGACAGGCTTCAATCAGCCCCAGCATTTT
>TRBV7-2|-|TRBD2|TRBJ2-7
CASSLQGTSSYEQYF
TGTGCCAGCAGCTTACAAGGGACTAGCTCCTACGAGCAGTACTTC
>TRBV19|-|TRBD1|TRBJ1-2
CASSMDRVRGYTF
TGTGCCAGTAGTATGGACAGGGTTCGGGGCTACACCTTC
>TRBV30|once|-|TRBJ2-1
CAWSPQGNYNEQFF
TGTGCCTGGAGTCCCCAGGGGAACTACAATGAGCAGTTCTTC
>TRBV6-1|-|TRBD1|TRBJ1-3
CASNKQGSSGNTIYF
TGTGCCAGCAACAAACAGGGGAGCTCTGGAAACACCATATATTTT
>TRBV7-9|-|TRBD1|TRBJ2-7
CASSLVRGNLGEQYF
TGTGCCAGCAGCTTGGTCAGGGGGAACTTGGGAGAGCAGTACTTC
>TRBV27|-|-|TRBJ1-1
CASSWTGPLRTEAFF
TGTGCCAGCAGTTGGACGGGTCCGTTACGGACTGAAGCTTTCTTT
>TRBV7-2|-|TRBD2|TRBJ2-2
CASSFGPRGAGVTGELFF
TGTGCCAGCAGCTTTGGGCCCCGGGGAGCGGGAGTCACCGGGGAGCTGTTTTTT
>TRBV6-5|-|-|TRBJ1-1
CASSKGRENTEAFF
TGTGCCAGCAGTAAGGGACGGGAGAACACTGAAGCTTTCTTT
>TRBV29-1|-|-|TRBJ2-1
CSVAVRSEIYNEQFF
TGCAGCGTTGCGGTCCGTAGCGAGATCTACAATGAGCAGTTCTTC
>TRBV5-1|-|-|TRBJ2-5
CASAGGQGQETQYF
TGCGCCAGCGCCGGGGGGCAGGGCCAAGAGACCCAGTACTTC
>TRBV30|-|-|TRBJ1-2
CAWRADSPRGTTF
TGTGCCTGGAGAGCTGACAGCCCACGGGGTACCACCTTC
>TRBV29-1|-|-|TRBJ1-1
CSVPTDLNTEAFF
TGCAGCGTCCCGACAGACTTGAACACTGAAGCTTTCTTT
>TRBV5-1|-|-|TRBJ2-3
CASSSYTDTQYF
TGCGCCAGCAGCTCCTACACAGATACGCAGTATTTT
>TRBV9|once|TRBD2|TRBJ2-1
CASSGGRGSYNEQFF
TGTGCCAGCAGCGGAGGGAGGGGAAGCTACAATGAGCAGTTCTTC
>TRBV4-1|-|TRBD1|TRBJ1-3
CASSRPGQDSSGNTIYF
TGCGCCAGCAGCCGACCGGGACAGGATTCTTCCGGAAACACCATATATTTT
>TRBV2|-|-|TRBJ2-5
CASSGETQYF
TGTGCCAGCAGTGGCGAGACCCAGTACTTC
>TRBV28|-|-|TRBJ1-2
CASSLTGASGYTF
TGTGCCAGCAGTTTAACGGGGGCTTCAGGCTACACCTTC
>TRBV5-1|once|TRBD1|TRBJ2-1
CASSSPPGQGNNEQFF
TGCGCCAGCAGCTCCCCACCGGGACAGGGGAACAATGAGCAGTTCTTC
>TRBV13|-|-|TRBJ1-2
CASSSAINPGTSDYGYTF
TGTGCCAGCAGCTCTGCTATAAACCCTGGGACGAGCGACTATGGCTACACCTTC
>TRBV7-2|-|-|TRBJ2-7
CASSLSYEQYF
TGTGCCAGCAGCTTGTCGTACGAGCAGTACTTC
>TRBV9|-|-|TRBJ1-1
CASSVLGTRGNTEAFF
TGTGCCAGCAGCGTTCTGGGGACGAGGGGAAACACTGAAGCTTTCTTT
>TRBV18|-|-|TRBJ1-1
CASSPGRTEAFF
TGTGCCAGCTCACCGGGGCGGACTGAAGCTTTCTTT
>TRBV4-1|-|-|TRBJ1-5
CASSQMEHQPQHF
TGCGCCAGCAGCCAAATGGAGCATCAGCCCCAGCATTTT
>TRBV20-1|-|-|TRBJ1-1
CSAAQDTEAFF
TGCAGTGCTGCACAGGACACTGAAGCTTTCTTT
>TRBV5-1|-|-|TRBJ1-4
CASSLVQGNEKLFF
TGCGCCAGCAGCTTGGTTCAGGGGAATGAAAAACTGTTTTTT
>TRBV2|-|-|TRBJ1-2
CASSGDTSGYTF
TGTGCCAGCAGCGGGGATACAAGTGGCTACACCTTC
>TRBV5-1|-|-|TRBJ2-1
CASSVRSEGYNEQFF
TGCGCCAGCAGCGTCCGCAGCGAGGGTTACAATGAGCAGTTCTTC
>TRBV7-3|-|TRBD1|TRBJ2-7
CASSETGVGSEQYF
TGTGCCAGCAGCGAAACAGGGGTCGGAAGCGAGCAGTACTTC
>TRBV7-3|-|-|TRBJ1-2
CASSLKRNYGYTF
TGTGCCAGCAGCTTAAAGAGAAACTATGGCTACACCTTC
>TRBV4-3|-|TRBD2|TRBJ2-3
CASSQVSGEGPDTQYF
TGCGCCAGCAGCCAAGTTTCGGGGGAGGGCCCAGATACGCAGTATTTT
>TRBV7-2|-|-|TRBJ2-1
CASRLGPNNEQFF
TGTGCCAGCAGGCTGGGGCCGAACAATGAGCAGTTCTTC